These 28 T cell receptor beta chains share one sample of origin, sequenced in a study of PD-1 blockade in classical Hodgkin lymphoma. Repertoires were generated with immunoSEQ multiplex PCR, while TCRdb's copy carries only in-frame clones and drops some. The sample comprises some 20,000 clones, 71% of which are singletons, and over 15% rests with the top ten. Each and every patient relapsed after autologous stem cell transplantation, and patients got differing brentuximab vedotin exposure. Source: peripheral blood mononuclear cells (PBMCs), taken at baseline. The receptors were gathered from a human donor with classical Hodgkin lymphoma.

This clone was recorded a few times. This chain joins TRBV6-1 and TRBJ1-2, with D unclear. This CDR3 contains 15 residues. The ends were cut back, 2 bases at V and 6 bases at J, with 16 bases in the middle. From germline, CDR1 is MNHNS and CDR2 SASEGT. The CDR3 nucleotides read TGTGCCAGCAGTGAATGGCACCGCCCCTTGGATGGCTACACCTTC. Residues: CASSEWHRPLDGYTF.

This clone was counted a single time. The chain couples TRBV6-1 to TRBJ2-1; tentatively, D is TRBD2 (5 bases). V lost 7 bases, J lost 0 bases, and 7 bases lay in between. CDR3 size: 13 residues. The germline gives CDR1 MNHNS, CDR2 SASEGT. In DNA, the CDR3 is TGTGCCAGCACCGGGATCTCCTACAATGAGCAGTTCTTC. It translates to CASTGISYNEQFF.

The chain employs TRBV9 and TRBJ2-5, with TRBD1 identical over 10 bases. The CDR3 contains 15 residues. The trim removed 0 bases at V and 4 bases at J, leaving 3 bases unmatched. CDR1 SGDLS and CDR2 YYNGEE come from the germline V gene. CDR3 region: CASSVGGTGVETQYF. The CDR3 DNA follows: TGTGCCAGCAGCGTAGGTGGGACAGGGGTAGAGACCCAGTACTTC.

This clone appeared many times. V gene TRBV7-2 combines with J gene TRBJ1-2, with TRBD1 matching over 9 bases. The V gene end was trimmed by 1 base and the J gene end by 4 bases; junction bases not matched to a gene: 4. CDR3 length: 15 amino acids. From germline, CDR1 is SGHTA and CDR2 FQGNSA. The CDR3 bases are TGTGCCAGCAGCTTAGGGGGACAGGGAGGCTATGGCTACACCTTC. This encodes CASSLGGQGGYGYTF.

This chain joins TRBV7-9 and TRBJ2-5, with 7 bases fitting TRBD1. The CDR3 extends over 14 amino acids. Germline CDR1 SEHNR, CDR2 FQNEAQ (reference sequence). V gave up 5 bases and J gave up 5 bases; unmatched junction bases: 8. CDR3 loop: CASSLSQGYETQYF. The CDR3 nucleotides read TGTGCCAGCAGCCTCTCACAGGGGTACGAGACCCAGTACTTC.

This clone was counted a few times. This sequence joins TRBV11-2 and TRBJ2-7; tentative D call: TRBD2 (5 bases). V was cut by 0 bases and J by 4 bases, with 16 bases left in between. The CDR3 loop spans 16 amino acids. In germline, CDR1 is SGHAT, CDR2 FQNNGV. The CDR3 DNA is TGTGCCAGCAGCTTAGATCAGCTAGCCTCGACTTACGAGCAGTACTTC. Protein sequence: CASSLDQLASTYEQYF. The whole variable domain, remainder taken from reference TRBV11-2 and TRBJ2-7, is EAGVAQSPRYKIIEKRQSVAFWCNPISGHATLYWYQQILGQGPKLLIQFQNNGVVDDSQLPKDRFSAERLKGVDSTLKIQPAKLEDSAVYLCASSLDQLASTYEQYFGPGTRLTVT.

The chain recombines TRBV5-6 with TRBJ2-7; 12 bases map to TRBD1. J gave up 2 bases and V 5 bases, and 11 bases lay outside the gene matches. This CDR3 contains 17 residues. Germline V gene lookup returns CDR1 SGHDT and CDR2 YYEEEE. The CDR3 sequence: CASRSGTGGSITYEQYV. CDR3 coding DNA: TGTGCCAGCAGGTCCGGGACAGGGGGCTCAATCACCTACGAGCAGTACGTC.

The chain employs TRBV28 and TRBJ2-7; TRBD1 or TRBD2 may be the D gene (5 bases each). CDR3 length: 13 residues. Germline V lookup: CDR1 MDHEN, CDR2 SYDVKM. V was trimmed by 6 bases and J by 6 bases, leaving 15 bases between them. CDR3 region: CASRRDGGGEQYF. DNA of the CDR3: TGTGCCAGCAGACGGGACGGTGGTGGCGAGCAGTACTTC.

V gene TRBV7-8 combines with J gene TRBJ1-2; D unresolved. CDR3 length equals 14 residues. Germline-derived CDR1 and CDR2 are SGHVS and FQNEAQ. V was trimmed by 1 base and J by 6 bases, leaving 12 bases between them. CDR3 DNA sequence: TGTGCCAGCAGCTTAGGAAAAGGGAGGGATGGCTACACCTTC. It encodes CASSLGKGRDGYTF. The entire variable domain, with the rest obtained from reference TRBV7-8 and TRBJ1-2, is as follows: GAGVSQSPRYKVAKRGQDVALRCDPISGHVSLFWYQQALGQGPEFLTYFQNEAQLDKSGLPSDRFFAERPEGSVSTLKIQRTQQEDSAVYLCASSLGKGRDGYTFGSGTRLTVV.

This clone was observed a few times. V and J are TRBV29-1 and TRBJ2-1; 12 bases are a match to TRBD2. The CDR3 covers 14 residues. V shed 5 bases and J 5 bases; nucleotides not matched to a gene: 4. Germline CDR1 is SQVTM and CDR2 is ANQGSEA. CDR3 nucleotide sequence: TGCAGCGTTAGACTAGCGGGAGACCACAATGAGCAGTTCTTC. It is translated as CSVRLAGDHNEQFF.

This clone was counted a few times. The chain recombines TRBV4-1 with TRBJ2-1; D possibly matches TRBD1 or TRBD2 (5 bases each). Between the trimmed V and J ends, which lost 0 bases and 7 bases, there was a span of 10 bases. This CDR3 is 14 amino acids long. The germline V gene encodes CDR1 MGHRA and CDR2 YSYEKL. The CDR3 reads CASSQEGWGNEQFF. The CDR3 DNA is TGCGCCAGCAGCCAAGAGGGGTGGGGGAATGAGCAGTTCTTC.

A few counts support this clone. Distinct nucleotide sequences in the sample also encode this CDR3. This chain links TRBV19 with TRBJ2-7; D may be TRBD1 (5 bases). Per germline, CDR1 LNHDA and CDR2 SQIVND (reference sequence). This CDR3 region has 12 residues. The V gene lost 6 bases and the J gene lost 0 bases, with 6 bases spanning the gap. The CDR3 nucleotides are TGTGCCAGTAGCAGGGACTCCTACGAGCAGTACTTC. This gives the protein CASSRDSYEQYF. Using reference TRBV19 and TRBJ2-7 for the parts outside the CDR3, the full variable domain is DGGITQSPKYLFRKEGQNVTLSCEQNLNHDAMYWYRQDPGQGLRLIYYSQIVNDFQKGDIAEGYSVSREKKESFPLTVTSAQKNPTAFYLCASSRDSYEQYFGPGTRLTVT.

This clone was observed a few times. This chain connects TRBV20-1 to TRBJ2-1; D unresolved. V lost 1 base and J lost 10, with 8 bases in between. Germline values: CDR1 DFQATT, CDR2 SNEGSKA (reference sequence). The CDR3 covers 11 residues. In DNA, the CDR3 is TGCAGTGCTAGAGGGCTAGGGGAGCAGTTCTTC. Its protein is CSARGLGEQFF.

The J gene is TRBJ1-1, the V gene TRBV19, with TRBD1 identical over 8 bases. J lost 5 bases, V lost 3 bases, and 5 bases had no gene match. The germline V gene encodes CDR1 LNHDA and CDR2 SQIVND (reference sequence). The length of the CDR3 is 14 residues. The CDR3: CASSMRTGWTEAFF. The CDR3 coding sequence is TGTGCCAGTAGTATGCGGACAGGGTGGACTGAAGCTTTCTTT.

J is TRBJ2-7 and V is TRBV6-1; D gene ambiguous. Germline values: CDR1 MNHNS, CDR2 SASEGT. Trimming removed 7 bases at V and 0 bases at J, with 10 bases between. There are 13 residues in the CDR3. CDR3 nucleotides: TGTGCCAGCACTTTCAAGAGCTCCTACGAGCAGTACTTC. It encodes CASTFKSSYEQYF.

The chain links TRBV19 to TRBJ2-7, with 8 nucleotides matching TRBD1. The CDR3 extends over 14 amino acids. Germline V gene lookup returns CDR1 LNHDA and CDR2 SQIVND (reference sequence). Trimming removed 3 bases from V and 6 bases from J; junction bases left unmatched: 7. The CDR3 spells CASSMGTGYSEQYF. The CDR3 nucleotides read TGTGCCAGTAGTATGGGGACAGGCTACTCCGAGCAGTACTTC.

V usage is TRBV5-1 and J usage is TRBJ2-5, with TRBD2 matching over 7 bases. Germline loops: CDR1 SGHRS, CDR2 YFSETQ. This CDR3 has 15 amino acids. J lost 1 base, V lost 0 bases, and 3 bases had no gene match. For the CDR3, the DNA is TGCGCCAGCAGCTTGGTTCCGGGGGGCCAAGAGACCCAGTACTTC. It is translated as CASSLVPGGQETQYF.

This clone was counted only a few times. The gene calls are TRBV19 and TRBJ2-3; D is unclear. Germline CDR1 is LNHDA and CDR2 is SQIVND (reference sequence). The V gene lost 4 bases and the J gene lost 3 bases, with 20 bases spanning the gap. The CDR3 consists of 17 residues. The CDR3 here is CASSTLLSMMGTDTQYF. The CDR3 DNA follows: TGTGCCAGTAGTACTCTCCTTTCAATGATGGGGACAGATACGCAGTATTTT. Looking up the rest from reference TRBV19 and TRBJ2-3 gives the full variable domain: DGGITQSPKYLFRKEGQNVTLSCEQNLNHDAMYWYRQDPGQGLRLIYYSQIVNDFQKGDIAEGYSVSREKKESFPLTVTSAQKNPTAFYLCASSTLLSMMGTDTQYFGPGTRLTVL.

This clone occurred a few times. The chain's CDR3 is CASSFGTHSTDTQYF. Here the CDR3 DNA reads TGTGCCAGCAGCTTTGGAACTCATAGCACAGATACGCAGTATTTT. V gene TRBV5-4 combines with J gene TRBJ2-3; no definite D call. Germline lookup yields CDR1 SGHNT and CDR2 YYREEE (reference sequence). The V and J ends lost 2 bases and 0 bases respectively, with 10 bases between them. The CDR3 is 15 residues long.

The CDR3 is CAWKTGPSSYEQYF. The CDR3 DNA is TGTGCCTGGAAAACAGGGCCAAGCTCCTACGAGCAGTACTTC. The chain combines TRBV30 with TRBJ2-7; tentatively, D is TRBD1 (6 bases). The CDR3 has 14 amino acids. The germline V gene has CDR1 GTSNPN and CDR2 SVGIG (reference sequence). V was clipped by 4 bases and J by 0 bases, with 13 bases between them. Filled out from reference TRBV30 and TRBJ2-7, the complete variable domain reads SQTIHQWPATLVQPVGSPLSLECTVEGTSNPNLYWYRQAAGRGLQLLFYSVGIGQISSEVPQNLSASRPQDRQFILSSKKLLLSDSGFYLCAWKTGPSSYEQYFGPGTRLTVT.

This clone is judged medium-sized. This chain uses TRBV18 with TRBJ2-3; tentative D call: TRBD1 (6 bases). Germline V gene lookup returns CDR1 KGHSH and CDR2 LQKENI. The CDR3 sequence is 14 residues long. With 3 bases removed from V and 0 bases from J, the gap between germline ends came to 7 bases. In nucleotides, the CDR3 is TGTGCCAGCTCACCGGGGACAAGCACAGATACGCAGTATTTT. Protein product: CASSPGTSTDTQYF.

The chain links TRBV23-1 to TRBJ2-6; possible D gene TRBD2, 6 bases. TRBV23-1 is sorted into the ORF group, with uncertain function. This CDR3 has 21 residues. Trimming left V 8 bases short and J 0 bases short, with 29 bases between. For the CDR3, the DNA is TGCGCCAGCCTCCCGAAGGGGAGTTGGGACTCCCGGCTCTCTGGGGCCAACGTCCTGACTTTC. Protein product: CASLPKGSWDSRLSGANVLTF.

The chain links TRBV28 to TRBJ2-3; TRBD1 agrees at 7 bases. This CDR3 is 15 amino acids long. The germline V gene encodes CDR1 MDHEN and CDR2 SYDVKM. The V gene end was trimmed by 3 bases and the J gene end by 0 bases; junction bases not matched to a gene: 3. The CDR3 protein is CASSFQGVSTDTQYF. CDR3 sequence (DNA): TGTGCCAGCAGTTTTCAGGGGGTTAGCACAGATACGCAGTATTTT.

This chain connects TRBV28 to TRBJ1-2, with a possible D match to TRBD1 (6 bases). V dropped 3 bases and J dropped 1 base, with 27 bases sitting between them. Germline CDR1 is MDHEN and CDR2 is SYDVKM. The CDR3 length is 20 residues. The CDR3 DNA sequence: TGTGCCAGCAGTTTCCTTATGCTCGAGACAGGCCCGAAGGGTAACTATGGCTACACCTTC. Amino acid sequence: CASSFLMLETGPKGNYGYTF.

By sample fraction, this clone is medium-sized. The rearrangement links TRBV29-1 to TRBJ2-1; D is uncertain. Trimming took off 5 bases at V and 0 bases at J, with 11 bases between the two ends. Germline V gives CDR1 SQVTM, CDR2 ANQGSEA. This CDR3 has 14 residues. The CDR3 spells CSVNSPSSYNEQFF. The CDR3 region has the DNA TGCAGCGTTAACAGCCCTAGCTCCTACAATGAGCAGTTCTTC.

This clone counts as medium-sized. The chain is built from TRBV7-9 and TRBJ2-5, with D perhaps TRBD1 (5 bases). V gave up 6 bases and J gave up 2 bases, with 7 bases separating them. CDR1 and CDR2 from the germline V gene are SEHNR and FQNEAQ (reference sequence). The CDR3 length is 12 residues. The CDR3 reads CASRGPQETQYF. As DNA, the CDR3 is TGTGCCAGCAGGGGGCCTCAAGAGACCCAGTACTTC.

This clone came up a few times. The chain combines TRBV6-5 with TRBJ2-4; a possible D gene is TRBD1 (6 bases). The CDR3 sequence is 14 residues long. Germline V gives CDR1 MNHEY, CDR2 SVGAGI. V gave up 5 bases and J gave up 1 base, with 9 bases separating them. As DNA, the CDR3 is TGTGCCAGCAGTCCAGGGGTGGCCAAAAACATTCAGTACTTC. Its protein is CASSPGVAKNIQYF.

This clone was seen more than once but under ten times. The CDR3 reads CASSLDRGNEQFF. CDR3 coding DNA: TGTGCCAGCAGCCTGGACAGGGGCAATGAGCAGTTCTTC. The chain links TRBV6-5 to TRBJ2-1, with 9 bases identical to TRBD1. The CDR3 length is 13 residues. The J segment lost 6 bases and the V segment lost 6 bases, leaving 3 bases of the junction unmatched. Germline CDR1 is MNHEY and CDR2 is SVGAGI.